Shown below are 5 T cell receptor beta chains from a single sample sequenced in a study of shared clonotypes between healthy human individuals. Method: immunoSEQ multiplex PCR; TCRdb's copy keeps in-frame clones and lacks some. The sample has over 1.4 million clones; approximately 97% are singletons. The sample was naive CD4+ T cells sorted from blood. Subset indicated: CD45RA+ positively selected. The receptors were gathered from a man in his thirties or forties in good health.

The chain couples TRBV11-3 to TRBJ2-1; no clear D. The CDR3 loop spans 13 amino acids. Germline values: CDR1 SGHNT, CDR2 YENEEA. V dropped 2 bases and J dropped 9 bases, with 11 bases sitting between them. CDR3 bases: TGTGCCAGCAGCTTATTTCCCTTGGGTGAGCAGTTCTTC. Its protein is CASSLFPLGEQFF.

This chain connects TRBV7-8 to TRBJ2-1, with 10 nucleotides matching TRBD1. With 1 base clipped from V and 9 bases from J, the junction kept 9 bases outside the gene matches. The CDR3 loop spans 16 amino acids. Germline lookup yields CDR1 SGHVS and CDR2 FQNEAQ. The CDR3, as DNA: TGTGCCAGCAGCTTAGTGGGGACAGGGGTGGTCGGTGAGCAGTTCTTC. It translates to CASSLVGTGVVGEQFF.

V usage is TRBV7-2 and J usage is TRBJ2-2, with 9 bases that match TRBD1. The trim removed 9 bases at V and 4 bases at J, leaving 9 bases unmatched. CDR3 length: 15 amino acids. Germline V CDR1 and CDR2: SGHTA, FQGNSA. The CDR3 nucleotides are TGTGCCAGGACTTTCGACAGGGGGGGCACCGGGGAGCTGTTTTTT. Its translation: CARTFDRGGTGELFF.

The chain combines TRBV7-7 with TRBJ2-1; 10 bases are shared with TRBD1. V shed 5 bases and J 8 bases; nucleotides not matched to a gene: 6. The CDR3 has 14 amino acids. Germline CDR1 reads SSHAT; CDR2 reads FNYEAQ (reference sequence). In nucleotides, the CDR3 is TGTGCCAGCAGCCGACAGGGGGCGGCCGATGAGCAGTTCTTC. Amino acids: CASSRQGAADEQFF.

V gene TRBV7-9 combines with J gene TRBJ2-2; perhaps TRBD2 as D (6 bases). V was trimmed by 8 bases and J by 2 bases, leaving 21 bases between them. The length of the CDR3 is 17 residues. Germline V gene lookup returns CDR1 SEHNR and CDR2 FQNEAQ (reference sequence). CDR3 coding DNA: TGTGCCAGCTCTCGGTGGCGGGAAAACCCAAACACCGGGGAGCTGTTTTTT. Protein product: CASSRWRENPNTGELFF.